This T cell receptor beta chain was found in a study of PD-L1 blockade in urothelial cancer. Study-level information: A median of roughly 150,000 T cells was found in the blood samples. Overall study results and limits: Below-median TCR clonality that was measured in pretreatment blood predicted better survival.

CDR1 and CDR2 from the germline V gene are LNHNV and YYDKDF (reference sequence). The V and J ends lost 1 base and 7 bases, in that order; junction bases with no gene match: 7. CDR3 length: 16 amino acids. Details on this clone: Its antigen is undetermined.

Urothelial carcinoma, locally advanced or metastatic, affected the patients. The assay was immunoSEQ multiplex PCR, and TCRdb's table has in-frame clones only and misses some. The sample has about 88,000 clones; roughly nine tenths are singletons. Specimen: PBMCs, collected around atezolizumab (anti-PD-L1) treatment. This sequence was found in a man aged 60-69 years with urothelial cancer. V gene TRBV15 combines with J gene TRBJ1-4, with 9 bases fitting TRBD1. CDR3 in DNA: TGTGCCACCAGCAGAGGGACAGGGGCGGGGAGTGAAAAACTGTTTTTT. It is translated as CATSRGTGAGSEKLFF. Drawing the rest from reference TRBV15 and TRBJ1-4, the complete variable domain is DAMVIQNPRYQVTQFGKPVTLSCSQTLNHNVMYWYQQKSSQAPKLLFHYYDKDFNNEADTPDNFQSRRPNTSFCFLDIRSPGLGDTAMYLCATSRGTGAGSEKLFFGSGTQLSVL.